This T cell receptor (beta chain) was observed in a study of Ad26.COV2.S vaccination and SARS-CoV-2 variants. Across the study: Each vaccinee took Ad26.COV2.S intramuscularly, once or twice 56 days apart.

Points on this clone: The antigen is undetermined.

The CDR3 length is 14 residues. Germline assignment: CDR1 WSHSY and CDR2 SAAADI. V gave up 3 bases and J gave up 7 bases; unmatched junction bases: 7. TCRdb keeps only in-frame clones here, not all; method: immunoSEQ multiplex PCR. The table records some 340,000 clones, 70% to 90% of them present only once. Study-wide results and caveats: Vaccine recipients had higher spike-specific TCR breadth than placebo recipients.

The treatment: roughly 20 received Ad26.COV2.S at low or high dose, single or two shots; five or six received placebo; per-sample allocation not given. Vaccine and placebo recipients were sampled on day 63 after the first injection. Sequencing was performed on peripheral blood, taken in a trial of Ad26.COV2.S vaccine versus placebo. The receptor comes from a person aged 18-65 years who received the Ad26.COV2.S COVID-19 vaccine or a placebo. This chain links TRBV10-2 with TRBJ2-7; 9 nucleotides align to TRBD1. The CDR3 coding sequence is TGCGCCAGCAGTGATACAGGGGGCCGGGGTGAGCAGTACTTC. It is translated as CASSDTGGRGEQYF.